Following are 25 T cell receptor beta chains from one sample sequenced in a study of regulatory T cells in long-lasting Graves disease. Specified time point: newly diagnosed GD, antithyroid drugs for less than 3 months. PBMCs were the source of the RNA used for TCR sequencing. The TCR beta library used iRepertoire HTBI primers with Arm-PCR amplification of CDR3. TCRdb fed the multiplex PCR reads into MiXCR, producing one record per CDR3 protein. The data show a few hundred thousand distinct CDR3 sequences, about an eighth seen once. The sample also formed part of further work on T cells in Graves' hyperthyroidism and ophthalmopathy.

The specimen comprised peripheral blood mononuclear cells (PBMCs), sampled at new diagnosis, from a patient treated with antithyroid drugs. The source of these receptors is a woman aged 18 to 35 with Graves disease.

This clonotype showed up many times. This chain connects TRBV20-1 to TRBJ2-5; TRBD2 is a possible D gene (5 bases). V was trimmed by 6 bases and J by 5 bases, leaving 19 bases between them. Per germline, CDR1 DFQATT and CDR2 SNEGSKA (reference sequence). This CDR3 has 14 amino acids. In DNA, the CDR3 is TGCAGTGCCAGGCCAGGCTCCGGCGGGGAGACCCAGTACTTC. Translated: CSARPGSGGETQYF.

At least ten counts were recorded for this clonotype. The chain couples TRBV20-1 to TRBJ2-3; TRBD2 agrees at 13 bases. The CDR3 length is 14 residues. Germline trimming cut 6 bases from V and 1 base from J; bases unmatched to any gene: 1. Per the germline V gene, CDR1 is DFQATT and CDR2 is SNEGSKA (reference sequence). CDR3 sequence: CSAGLAGGTDTQYF. The CDR3 bases are TGCAGTGCCGGACTAGCGGGGGGCACAGATACGCAGTATTTT.

This clonotype was counted ten times or more. This chain joins TRBV27 and TRBJ2-2; D not resolved. Germline values: CDR1 MNHEY, CDR2 SMNVEV (reference sequence). The CDR3 is 15 residues long. The V and J ends lost 2 bases and 0 bases respectively, with 7 bases between them. The CDR3 spells CASSLARPNTGELFF. CDR3 bases: TGTGCCAGCAGTTTAGCCAGACCGAACACCGGGGAGCTGTTTTTT.

This clonotype has ten or more counts. The chain employs TRBV30 and TRBJ2-7, with 8 nucleotides matching TRBD1. This CDR3 region has 15 residues. In germline, CDR1 is GTSNPN, CDR2 SVGIG (reference sequence). V was pared by 2 bases and J by 3 bases, with 9 bases of the junction left unmatched. The CDR3 DNA follows: TGTGCCTGGAGTCGCAGGACAGGGAATTACTACGAGCAGTACTTC. It codes for CAWSRRTGNYYEQYF.

This chain links TRBV28 with TRBJ2-3, with 10 bases identical to TRBD2. Trimming took 2 bases from V and 1 from J; bases not matched to a gene: 6. The germline V gene encodes CDR1 MDHEN and CDR2 SYDVKM. This CDR3 is 17 amino acids long. The CDR3 region is CASSLPVLAGGTDTQYF. The CDR3 DNA sequence: TGTGCCAGCAGTTTACCTGTTCTAGCGGGGGGCACAGATACGCAGTATTTT.

This clonotype was observed many times. This chain joins TRBV2 and TRBJ1-1, with a tentative D call TRBD1 (5 bases). This CDR3 contains 14 residues. Germline-derived CDR1 and CDR2 are SNHLY and FYNNEI. V lost 5 bases to trimming and J lost 0 bases, with 10 bases between them. CDR3 nucleotide sequence: TGTGCCAGCAGTCCCGCAGGGTTGAACACTGAAGCTTTCTTT. This translates into CASSPAGLNTEAFF.

This clonotype appeared a few times. J is TRBJ2-5 and V is TRBV20-1, with D maybe TRBD2 (5 bases). V lost 0 bases, J lost 5 bases, and 19 bases lay in between. Germline lookup yields CDR1 DFQATT and CDR2 SNEGSKA (reference sequence). CDR3 length: 16 residues. CDR3 DNA: TGCAGTGCTAGAGATAATAGGCGGGTCCCGCGCGAGACCCAGTACTTC. Its translation: CSARDNRRVPRETQYF.

V gene TRBV6-4 combines with J gene TRBJ2-2, with D uncertain. This CDR3 contains 14 residues. CDR1 and CDR2 from the germline V gene are MRHNA and SNTAGT. With 4 bases removed from V and 4 bases from J, the gap between germline ends came to 10 bases. The CDR3 loop reads CASSVELGTGELFF. CDR3 DNA sequence: TGTGCCAGCAGTGTGGAATTGGGCACCGGGGAGCTGTTTTTT.

At least ten counts were recorded for this clonotype. V gene TRBV27 combines with J gene TRBJ2-7; 9 bases align to TRBD1. Per the germline V gene, CDR1 is MNHEY and CDR2 is SMNVEV (reference sequence). The length of the CDR3 is 16 residues. The junction had 10 bases not matched to a gene; V was cut back by 4 bases and J by 3 bases. The CDR3 sequence is CASSSQRTGVNYEQYV. The CDR3 DNA reads TGTGCCAGCAGTTCGCAGAGGACAGGGGTTAACTACGAGCAGTACGTC.

This clonotype was observed many times. The chain combines TRBV28 with TRBJ2-1; the match to TRBD1 covers 8 bases. With V trimmed by 6 bases and J by 15 bases, 13 bases remained unmatched. Per the germline V gene, CDR1 is MDHEN and CDR2 is SYDVKM. The CDR3 runs 13 residues. CDR3 coding DNA: TGTGCCAGCAGCCCCGATGGCCGGGACAGGCCGTTCTTC. Translation gives CASSPDGRDRPFF. Full variable domain (remainder filled in from reference TRBV28 and TRBJ2-1): DVKVTQSSRYLVKRTGEKVFLECVQDMDHENMFWYRQDPGLGLRLIYFSYDVKMKEKGDIPEGYSVSREKKERFSLILESASTNQTSMYLCASSPDGRDRPFFGPGTRLTVL.

V is TRBV18 and J is TRBJ2-7; 7 nucleotides agree with TRBD1. The CDR3 is made up of 14 amino acids. Germline V gene data show CDR1 as KGHSH and CDR2 as LQKENI. J lost 6 bases, V lost 8 bases, and 13 bases had no gene match. CDR3 residues: CASAEGDSSFEQYF. CDR3 nucleotides: TGTGCCAGCGCCGAGGGGGACAGCTCTTTCGAGCAGTACTTC.

The genes are TRBV6-1 and TRBJ2-5; tentatively, D is TRBD1 (5 bases). The V gene lost 6 bases and the J gene lost 0 bases, with 11 bases spanning the gap. Per germline, CDR1 MNHNS and CDR2 SASEGT. The CDR3 covers 14 residues. For the CDR3, the DNA is TGTGCCAGCAGCCAGGACAAAAACCAAGAGACCCAGTACTTC. Translating it yields CASSQDKNQETQYF.

With regard to this clonotype: A much bigger clone sits one base away, suggesting this may be a read error. This rearrangement joins TRBV6-2 or TRBV6-3 to TRBJ1-1; D is perhaps TRBD1 (6 bases). Between the trimmed V and J ends, which lost 6 bases and 12 bases, there was a span of 23 bases. The CDR3 length is 14 residues. CDR1 and CDR2 (germline): MNHEY, SVGEGT. This CDR3 is CASSGGPGVSSTFF. CDR3 sequence (DNA): TGTGCCAGCAGCGGGGGGCCAGGGGTCTCCTCAACTTTCTTT.

The chain employs TRBV13 and TRBJ2-7; D not certain. The CDR3 consists of 13 residues. The germline V and J ends were trimmed by 0 bases and 5 bases, with 8 bases remaining between them. CDR1 is PRHDT and CDR2 is FYEKMQ in the germline V gene (reference sequence). The CDR3 protein is CASSLGVANEQYF. The CDR3 DNA reads TGTGCCAGCAGCTTAGGGGTGGCCAACGAGCAGTACTTC.

The table lists this clonotype with many counts. The rearrangement joins TRBV28 to TRBJ1-2, with D possibly being TRBD1 (6 bases). This CDR3 spans 14 amino acids. Trimming cost V 6 bases and J 2 bases, with 13 bases left between them. Germline CDR1 reads MDHEN; CDR2 reads SYDVKM. This CDR3 reads CASSKATGNYGYTF. The CDR3 nucleotides read TGTGCCAGCAGCAAGGCGACAGGCAACTATGGCTACACCTTC.

This clonotype was seen many times. CDR3 bases: TGTGCCACCAGTGATCTCGGGACAGATAACGGAAAACTGTTTTTT. Translation: CATSDLGTDNGKLFF. The chain joins TRBV24-1 to TRBJ1-4; 7 bases agree with TRBD1. CDR3 length equals 15 residues. V was pared by 3 bases and J by 10 bases, with 10 bases of the junction left unmatched. In germline, CDR1 is KGHDR, CDR2 SFDVKD.

The V gene is TRBV6-5, the J gene TRBJ1-2; D remains unclear. This CDR3 is 18 amino acids long. The V gene lost 2 bases and the J gene lost 5 bases, with 24 bases spanning the gap. Germline loops: CDR1 MNHEY, CDR2 SVGAGI. The CDR3 spells CASSYDSWASGLRYGYTF. The CDR3, as DNA: TGTGCCAGCAGTTACGATTCATGGGCCTCCGGTTTGAGATATGGCTACACCTTC.

The sample holds many counts of this clonotype. The chain carries TRBV27 and TRBJ1-5; no firm D call. The CDR3 totals 14 residues. Trimming shortened V by 2 bases and J by 4 bases, and 9 bases separated the two germline ends. Germline CDR1 MNHEY, CDR2 SMNVEV (reference sequence). Here the CDR3 DNA reads TGTGCCAGCAGTTTAGGCAGGTGGAATCAGCCCCAGCATTTT. As protein: CASSLGRWNQPQHF.

This clonotype was recorded at least ten times. The chain joins TRBV6-2 or TRBV6-3 to TRBJ2-3, with D uncertain. There are 14 residues in the CDR3. CDR1 MNHEY and CDR2 SVGEGT come from the germline V gene. V was shortened by 2 bases and J by 6 bases, with 12 bases between the two germline ends. The CDR3 DNA sequence: TGTGCCAGCAGTTACCCAGAAAATGCGGATACGCAGTATTTT. Protein product: CASSYPENADTQYF.

In its sample, this clonotype was seen many times. This chain uses TRBV11-1 with TRBJ1-1, with D unclear. The germline gives CDR1 SGHAT, CDR2 FQDESV (reference sequence). The CDR3 sequence is 17 residues long. V lost 3 bases to trimming and J lost 0 bases, with 17 bases between them. The CDR3 coding sequence is TGTGCCAGCAGCTTGCTTCATCGCGGGAGGTTGAACACTGAAGCTTTCTTT. As protein: CASSLLHRGRLNTEAFF.

This clonotype appeared many times. The V and J genes are TRBV12-3 or TRBV12-4 and TRBJ2-3; the D is unclear. V lost 4 bases and J 2 bases, leaving 10 bases between the germline ends. The CDR3 loop spans 14 amino acids. Here the CDR3 reads CASSWAVYTDTQYF. The CDR3 nucleotides read TGTGCCAGCAGTTGGGCGGTTTACACAGATACGCAGTATTTT.

The sample holds many counts of this clonotype. The genes are TRBV13 and TRBJ1-1, with D perhaps TRBD1 (5 bases). CDR1 is PRHDT and CDR2 is FYEKMQ in the germline V gene (reference sequence). V shed 2 bases and J shed 1 base, with 8 bases lying between them. This CDR3 has 14 residues. CDR3: CASSLRGANTEAFF. In DNA form, the CDR3 reads TGTGCCAGCAGCTTACGTGGGGCGAACACTGAAGCTTTCTTT.

There are many counts of this clonotype. The rearrangement links TRBV9 to TRBJ1-1; 7 bases align to TRBD1. Germline trimming cut 0 bases from V and 1 base from J; bases unmatched to any gene: 3. Germline-derived CDR1 and CDR2 are SGDLS and YYNGEE. The CDR3 has 15 residues. The CDR3 protein is CASSVGRGRNTEAFF. Written as DNA, the CDR3 is TGTGCCAGCAGCGTAGGAAGGGGGCGGAACACTGAAGCTTTCTTT.

The chain links TRBV20-1 to TRBJ2-1, with 8 positions matching TRBD2. The germline V gene has CDR1 DFQATT and CDR2 SNEGSKA (reference sequence). The CDR3 is 13 residues long. CDR3 residues: CRVTSGSNSEQFF. The CDR3 DNA is TGCAGAGTAACTAGCGGCAGCAACTCTGAGCAGTTCTTC.

This clonotype was observed a few times. It may be a read error: a sequence one base away is much more abundant. This chain connects TRBV20-1 to TRBJ1-1, with D unclear. V lost 0 bases to trimming and J lost 1 base, with 9 bases between them. The germline V gene has CDR1 DFQATT and CDR2 SNEGSKA (reference sequence). The CDR3 has 14 residues. This chain's CDR3 is CSARDFGPNTEAFF. The DNA for the CDR3 is TGCAGTGCTAGAGATTTCGGACCGAACACTGAAGCTTTCTTT.